This T cell receptor beta chain was captured in a study of cytomegalovirus exposure and HLA in healthy donors. General study findings and limits: The productive fraction for most TCR beta V segments was about 87% or about 30% in an earlier analysis. As a later analysis showed, a missense DCLRE1C variant was linked to trimming of TCR beta V- and J-genes. A later analysis showed HLA-associated TCR beta chains outstripping equally common others in clonal expansion.

About this clone: The target antigen is unknown.

The PCR used 60 Vbeta and 13 Jbeta primers. Original processing methods: Per a later analysis, the number of unique TCR beta chains was approximately 73 million, of which roughly 9.9 million were shared. TCRdb's copy holds only in-frame clones and misses some; the assay was immunoSEQ multiplex PCR. That table supplies the V and J calls and clone size; D and trimming were determined from the DNA. This table has about 100,000 clones, more than 80% appearing once. The length of the CDR3 is 14 residues. The V and J ends lost 7 bases and 1 base respectively, with 14 bases between them. The germline gives CDR1 SNHLY, CDR2 FYNNEI.

The sequenced material came from PBMCs. This TCR was recovered from a man aged 25 to 40 in good health and CMV-seronegative. The genes are TRBV2 and TRBJ2-7, with a possible D match to TRBD1 (6 bases). CDR3 protein: CASMPRTESYEQYF. CDR3 nucleotides: TGTGCCAGCATGCCTAGGACAGAATCCTACGAGCAGTACTTC.